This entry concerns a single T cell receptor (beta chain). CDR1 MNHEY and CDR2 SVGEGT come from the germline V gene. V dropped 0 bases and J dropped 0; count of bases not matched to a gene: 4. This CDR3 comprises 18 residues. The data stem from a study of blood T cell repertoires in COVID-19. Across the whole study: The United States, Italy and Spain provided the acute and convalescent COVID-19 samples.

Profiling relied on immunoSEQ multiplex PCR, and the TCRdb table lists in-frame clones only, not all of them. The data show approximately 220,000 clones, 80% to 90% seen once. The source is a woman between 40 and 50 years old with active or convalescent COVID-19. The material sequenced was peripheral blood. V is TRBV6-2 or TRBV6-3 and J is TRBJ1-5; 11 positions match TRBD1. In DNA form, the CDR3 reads TGTGCCAGCAGTTACTCCGGGACAGGGGGGCATAGCAATCAGCCCCAGCATTTT. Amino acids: CASSYSGTGGHSNQPQHF.